These 7 T cell receptor beta chains originate from one sample sequenced in a study of blood T cell repertoires in COVID-19. Only in-frame clones appear in the TCRdb table, and some are missing; sequencing was by immunoSEQ multiplex PCR. Of under 450,000 clones listed, approximately 86% are singletons. Sequenced: peripheral blood. The receptors stem from a woman in her fifties or sixties with COVID-19, enrolled during active disease.

The V and J genes are TRBV30 and TRBJ1-4; possibly TRBD1 for D (6 bases). The germline V and J ends were trimmed by 4 bases and 8 bases, with 11 bases remaining between them. There are 12 residues in the CDR3. Germline loops: CDR1 GTSNPN, CDR2 SVGIG (reference sequence). CDR3 bases: TGTGCCTGGAACAGGGAAGTCGAAAAACTGTTTTTT. Translation gives CAWNREVEKLFF.

The rearrangement joins TRBV5-5 to TRBJ2-5, with 9 nucleotides matching TRBD1. V was clipped by 4 bases and J by 2 bases; unmatched bases: 3. The CDR3 is 14 residues long. Germline values: CDR1 SGHKS, CDR2 YYEKEE (reference sequence). The CDR3 coding sequence is TGTGCCAGCAGCCGACAGGGGGGTCAAGAGACCCAGTACTTC. Translated: CASSRQGGQETQYF.

The rearrangement uses TRBV13 and TRBJ2-1; 8 nucleotides agree with TRBD2. V lost 5 bases to trimming and J lost 1 base; unmatched junction nucleotides: 4. The CDR3 is made up of 15 amino acids. The germline V gene encodes CDR1 PRHDT and CDR2 FYEKMQ (reference sequence). In DNA, the CDR3 is TGTGCCAGCAGCCCCCTAGCGGGTTCCTACAATGAGCAGTTCTTC. Amino acids: CASSPLAGSYNEQFF.

This chain uses TRBV7-3 with TRBJ1-1, with unresolved D. The germline V gene has CDR1 SGHTA and CDR2 FQGTGA. V was pared by 4 bases and J by 0 bases, with 6 bases between. The CDR3 spans 13 residues. Written as DNA, the CDR3 is TGTGCCAGCAGCTGGCGGATGAACACTGAAGCTTTCTTT. Encoded protein: CASSWRMNTEAFF.

The chain recombines TRBV2 with TRBJ1-6; 8 bases map to TRBD1. V lost 5 bases, J lost 8 bases, and 5 bases stayed unmatched. The V gene's germline CDR1 is SNHLY and CDR2 FYNNEI. This CDR3 has 14 residues. The CDR3 DNA follows: TGTGCCAGCAGTCGACAGGGGTCAGATTCACCCCTCCACTTT. Translation gives CASSRQGSDSPLHF. The full variable domain, with the rest looked up from reference TRBV2 and TRBJ1-6, is EPEVTQTPSHQVTQMGQEVILRCVPISNHLYFYWYRQILGQKVEFLVSFYNNEISEKSEIFDDQFSVERPDGSNFTLKIRSTKLEDSAMYFCASSRQGSDSPLHFGNGTRLTVT.

As DNA, the CDR3 is TGCGCCAGCAGCCAAGATAAGGGGGGGTTTTCAACTAATGAAAAACTGTTTTTT. Its translation is CASSQDKGGFSTNEKLFF. This chain links TRBV4-3 with TRBJ1-4, with D perhaps matching TRBD1 (6 bases). With 0 bases removed from V and 0 bases from J, the gap between germline ends came to 14 bases. Germline CDR1 LGHNA, CDR2 YSLEER. This CDR3 comprises 18 residues.

The chain uses TRBV9 and TRBJ1-4; 10 bases are a match to TRBD1. From germline, CDR1 is SGDLS and CDR2 YYNGEE. The CDR3 extends over 15 amino acids. After removal of 3 bases from V and 4 bases from J, the junction contained 3 bases not matched to a gene. CDR3: CASSDDRGRNEKLFF. The CDR3 region has the DNA TGTGCCAGCAGCGATGACAGGGGGCGTAATGAAAAACTGTTTTTT. Looking up the rest from reference TRBV9 and TRBJ1-4 gives the full variable domain: DSGVTQTPKHLITATGQRVTLRCSPRSGDLSVYWYQQSLDQGLQFLIQYYNGEERAKGNILERFSAQQFPDLHSELNLSSLELGDSALYFCASSDDRGRNEKLFFGSGTQLSVL.